This TCR beta chain was profiled in a study of blood T cell repertoires in COVID-19. V was clipped by 1 base and J by 2 bases, with 27 bases between them. Germline lookup yields CDR1 LGHDT and CDR2 YNNKEL (reference sequence). The CDR3 totals 20 residues. In the authors' methods: Reference gene primer amplification gave nucleated cell count estimates. Clones were sequenced by immunoSEQ multiplex PCR, and TCRdb holds only the in-frame ones, with some missing. The V and J calls and the clone size are those of that table, but D and trimming were determined from the DNA. The sample records 140,000 to 150,000 clones, over 75% being singletons.

The sequence came from a human donor in a cohort sampled during active COVID-19. The sequenced sample consisted of peripheral blood. V usage is TRBV3-1 (or the pseudogene TRBV3-2) and J usage is TRBJ2-7, with D perhaps matching TRBD2 (6 bases). CDR3 loop: CASSQGPLGTVQLKAYEQYF. CDR3 coding DNA: TGTGCCAGCAGCCAAGGACCCCTGGGGACTGTTCAATTGAAGGCCTACGAGCAGTACTTC.